This T cell receptor beta chain was documented in a study of cytomegalovirus exposure and HLA in healthy donors. Turning to the study itself: An analysis done earlier identified some 120 million unique TCR beta sequences from about 179 million T cells. Notes on the study in general: The dataset shows that most TCR sequences were rare, while some public TCRs occurred in many donors. A later analysis showed that HLA-associated TCR beta chains had undergone more clonal expansion than equally common others. Looking again later, the authors saw that most CMV-associated TCR beta chains seemed HLA-restricted.

This CDR3 is built from 14 residues. In germline, CDR1 is MNHEY, CDR2 SMNVEV (reference sequence). Trimming took 1 base from V and 6 from J, leaving 10 bases between them. In the PCR, 60 Vbeta and 13 Jbeta primers were used. Using immunoSEQ multiplex PCR, the repertoire was profiled, and TCRdb retains in-frame clones only, with some absent. This table holds 100,000 or so clones, over 75% found once. As to this clone: Antigen: not known.

The chain employs TRBV27 and TRBJ1-5; TRBD1 might be the D (5 bases). The specimen sequenced was PBMCs. The sequence was obtained from a man aged 35 to 55 in good health and CMV-seropositive. The CDR3 here is CASSLFGAAQPQHF. The CDR3 DNA is TGTGCCAGCAGTTTATTTGGGGCAGCTCAGCCCCAGCATTTT.